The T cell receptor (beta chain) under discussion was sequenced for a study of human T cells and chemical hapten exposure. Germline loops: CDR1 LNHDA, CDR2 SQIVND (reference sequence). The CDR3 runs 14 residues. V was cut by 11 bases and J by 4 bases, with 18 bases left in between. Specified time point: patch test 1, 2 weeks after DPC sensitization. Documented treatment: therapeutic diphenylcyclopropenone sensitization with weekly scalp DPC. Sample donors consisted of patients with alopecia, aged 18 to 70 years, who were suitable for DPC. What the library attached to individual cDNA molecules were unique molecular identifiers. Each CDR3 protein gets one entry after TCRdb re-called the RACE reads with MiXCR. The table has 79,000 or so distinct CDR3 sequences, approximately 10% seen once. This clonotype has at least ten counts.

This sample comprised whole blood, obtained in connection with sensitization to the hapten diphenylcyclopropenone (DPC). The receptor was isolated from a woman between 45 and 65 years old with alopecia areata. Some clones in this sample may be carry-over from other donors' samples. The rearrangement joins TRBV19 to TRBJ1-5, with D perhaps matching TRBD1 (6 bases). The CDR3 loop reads CACTERQGNQPQHF. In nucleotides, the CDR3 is TGTGCCTGTACCGAGCGGCAGGGGAATCAGCCCCAGCATTTT. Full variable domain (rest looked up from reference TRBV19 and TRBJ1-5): DGGITQSPKYLFRKEGQNVTLSCEQNLNHDAMYWYRQDPGQGLRLIYYSQIVNDFQKGDIAEGYSVSREKKESFPLTVTSAQKNPTAFYLCACTERQGNQPQHFGDGTRLSIL.